This entry lists 10 T cell receptor beta chains sequenced from one sample in a study of cytomegalovirus exposure and HLA in healthy donors. With 60 Vbeta and 13 Jbeta primers, the PCR was carried out. The table came from immunoSEQ multiplex PCR; TCRdb's copy has only in-frame clones and leaves some out. The data hold under 150,000 clones, with 64% observed a single time. What was sequenced was PBMCs. These TCRs come from a woman in her thirties or forties in good health and CMV-seronegative.

The V call is TRBV5-1, the J call TRBJ2-1; 8 nucleotides match TRBD1. The CDR3 is 15 amino acids. The ends lost 4 bases at V and 1 base at J; junction bases unmatched: 4. Germline lookup yields CDR1 SGHRS and CDR2 YFSETQ. The CDR3 DNA is TGCGCCAGCAGCCCTGACAGGGGATCCTACAATGAGCAGTTCTTC. Translating it yields CASSPDRGSYNEQFF.

J is TRBJ2-1 and V is TRBV29-1; 8 nucleotides align to TRBD1. The CDR3 spans 14 residues. V gave up 4 bases and J gave up 5 bases; unmatched junction bases: 7. Germline lookup yields CDR1 SQVTM and CDR2 ANQGSEA. This CDR3 is CSVVPGQDHNEQFF. The CDR3, as DNA: TGCAGCGTTGTACCGGGACAGGACCACAATGAGCAGTTCTTC.

The chain is built from TRBV21-1 and TRBJ1-6. TRBV21-1 is annotated as a pseudogene. This CDR3 has 17 residues. CDR3 loop: CASSKAPSGGRGSPLHF. The CDR3 nucleotides read TGTGCCAGCAGCAAAGCACCCTCGGGGGGTCGGGGCTCACCCCTCCACTTT.

V usage is TRBV25-1 and J usage is TRBJ1-1, with D unclear. CDR3 length: 15 residues. V lost 3 bases to trimming and J lost 0 bases, with 11 bases between them. Germline V lookup: CDR1 MGHDK, CDR2 SYGVNS. CDR3 DNA sequence: TGTGCCAGCAGTGAGGGTCCCGGGTTGAACACTGAAGCTTTCTTT. This gives the protein CASSEGPGLNTEAFF. Combining the CDR3 with reference TRBV25-1 and TRBJ1-1 gives the whole variable domain EADIYQTPRYLVIGTGKKITLECSQTMGHDKMYWYQQDPGMELHLIHYSYGVNSTEKGDLSSESTVSRIRTEHFPLTLESARPSHTSQYLCASSEGPGLNTEAFFGQGTRLTVV.

This clone was picked up a small number of times. This chain uses TRBV15 with TRBJ2-3, with D perhaps TRBD2 (7 bases). V gave up 8 bases and J gave up 4 bases, with 16 bases separating them. From germline, CDR1 is LNHNV and CDR2 YYDKDF (reference sequence). This CDR3 comprises 14 residues. The CDR3 DNA follows: TGTGCCACCCACGATCCCGGGGGGCCAGATACGCAGTATTTT. As protein: CATHDPGGPDTQYF.

The chain has TRBV4-2 and TRBJ2-5, with a possible D match to TRBD2 (6 bases). This CDR3 comprises 12 residues. Germline loops: CDR1 LGHNA, CDR2 YNFKEQ. V was shortened by 0 bases and J by 7 bases, with 6 bases between the two germline ends. The CDR3 sequence is CASSQEGGTQYF. DNA for the CDR3: TGTGCCAGCAGCCAAGAGGGAGGGACCCAGTACTTC.

This chain joins TRBV10-3 and TRBJ2-5, with 8 nucleotides matching TRBD1. The CDR3 extends over 12 amino acids. V dropped 10 bases and J dropped 2; count of bases not matched to a gene: 3. From germline, CDR1 is ENHRY and CDR2 SYGVKD. The CDR3 nucleotides read TGTGCCACTCAGGGGGCTCAAGAGACCCAGTACTTC. Its protein product is CATQGAQETQYF.

This chain links TRBV7-2 with TRBJ2-5; TRBD1 matches 7 bases. J gave up 5 bases and V 1 base, and 4 bases lay outside the gene matches. This CDR3 spans 14 amino acids. Germline CDR1 and CDR2: SGHTA and FQGNSA. The CDR3 DNA is TGTGCCAGCAGCTTAGACAGGGGTGCGGAGACCCAGTACTTC. As protein: CASSLDRGAETQYF.

The J gene is TRBJ1-2, the V gene TRBV4-3; possible D gene TRBD1, 6 bases. V gave up 1 base and J gave up 4 bases, with 13 bases separating them. This CDR3 has 15 amino acids. Germline CDR1 LGHNA, CDR2 YSLEER. The CDR3 region is CASSQGQENFYGYTF. CDR3 sequence (DNA): TGCGCCAGCAGCCAAGGACAGGAAAACTTCTATGGCTACACCTTC.

This chain links TRBV19 with TRBJ1-2; 7 bases align to TRBD1. V lost 7 bases, J lost 6 bases, and 8 bases stayed unmatched. Germline V CDR1 and CDR2: LNHDA, SQIVND (reference sequence). This CDR3 contains 13 residues. The CDR3 sequence is CASTPTGWNGYTF. The CDR3 bases are TGTGCCAGTACCCCGACAGGGTGGAATGGCTACACCTTC.